One sample yielded the 18 T cell receptor beta chains listed below, sequenced in a study of control samples from healthy donors and cancer patients. Only in-frame clones appear in the TCRdb table, and some are missing; sequencing was by immunoSEQ multiplex PCR. The sample lists about 120,000 clones; about 95% were seen once. The specimen was blood. These receptors originate from a young man in good health.

Here the CDR3 reads CASSDREDTEAFF. CDR3 sequence (DNA): TGTGCCAGCAGTGACAGGGAGGACACTGAAGCTTTCTTT. The chain is built from TRBV6-4 and TRBJ1-1; no clear D gene. V was cut by 2 bases and J by 3 bases, with 7 bases left in between. From germline, CDR1 is MRHNA and CDR2 SNTAGT. This CDR3 spans 13 amino acids.

The chain carries TRBV7-2 and TRBJ2-7, with a weak D call TRBD2 (6 bases). The V end lost 2 bases, the J end lost 2 bases, and 16 bases lay between the germline ends. The germline CDR1 and CDR2 sequences are SGHTA and FQGNSA. This CDR3 comprises 16 residues. The CDR3 here is CASSLFLRGGAYEQYF. For the CDR3, the DNA is TGTGCCAGCAGCTTATTTCTTCGGGGAGGCGCCTACGAGCAGTACTTC.

This chain joins TRBV10-3 and TRBJ2-3, with 7 bases identical to TRBD2. The CDR3 extends over 14 amino acids. Germline V gene data show CDR1 as ENHRY and CDR2 as SYGVKD. V trimming: 3 bases; J trimming: 3 bases; junction bases outside the gene matches: 3. This CDR3 reads CAISEGRETDTQYF. CDR3 bases: TGTGCCATCAGTGAAGGGAGGGAAACAGATACGCAGTATTTT.

A single count supports this clone. The germline gene is not matched at one end of the junction; a read error may be the cause. J is TRBJ1-2 and V is TRBV7-2; 11 bases match TRBD1. CDR1 and CDR2 from the germline V gene are SGHTA and FQGNSA. The CDR3 totals 16 residues. The CDR3 region is CASSLAGQGANYGYTF. The CDR3 DNA is TGTGCCAGCAGCCTAGCTGGACAGGGGGCGAACTATGGCTACACCTTC.

The J gene is TRBJ1-4, the V gene TRBV30, with 9 bases lining up with TRBD1. J gave up 3 bases and V 3 bases, and 8 bases lay outside the gene matches. This CDR3 is 16 amino acids long. Per germline, CDR1 GTSNPN and CDR2 SVGIG (reference sequence). CDR3 in amino acids: CAWRRDRAGSNEKLFF. The CDR3 region has the DNA TGTGCCTGGAGGAGGGACAGGGCAGGATCTAATGAAAAACTGTTTTTT.

A word on this clone: This sample includes further DNA sequences coding for the same CDR3. The rearrangement uses TRBV4-3 and TRBJ1-2; D is unclear. The germline gives CDR1 LGHNA, CDR2 YSLEER. Trimming removed 1 base from V and 2 bases from J, with 2 bases in between. This CDR3 is 12 amino acids long. CDR3 sequence: CASSQGNYGYTF. CDR3 coding DNA: TGCGCCAGCAGCCAAGGAAACTATGGCTACACCTTC.

The chain has TRBV19 and TRBJ1-6; 9 bases are shared with TRBD1. Germline V gene lookup returns CDR1 LNHDA and CDR2 SQIVND (reference sequence). This CDR3 has 18 amino acids. Trimming cost V 6 bases and J 0 bases; bases outside gene matches: 9. CDR3 in DNA: TGTGCCAGTAGCATTTCCGGGACAGGGAGCTCCTATAATTCACCCCTCCACTTT. It codes for CASSISGTGSSYNSPLHF.

The chain joins TRBV4-1 to TRBJ2-3; D may correspond to TRBD1 or TRBD2 (6 bases each). This CDR3 region has 14 residues. CDR1 and CDR2 (germline): MGHRA, YSYEKL. V lost 0 bases, J lost 6 bases, and 10 bases lay in between. CDR3 residues: CASSQDSGADTQYF. CDR3 DNA: TGCGCCAGCAGCCAAGACTCGGGGGCCGATACGCAGTATTTT.

This sequence joins TRBV7-8 and TRBJ1-6; 8 positions agree with TRBD1. Germline trimming cut 0 bases from V and 7 bases from J; bases unmatched to any gene: 8. In germline, CDR1 is SGHVS, CDR2 FQNEAQ. The CDR3 sequence is 17 residues long. DNA for the CDR3: TGTGCCAGCAGCTTAGCTGGAACAGGGGGTTACAATTCACCCCTCCACTTT. Translating gives CASSLAGTGGYNSPLHF.

The chain recombines TRBV19 with TRBJ2-1; possibly TRBD1 for D (6 bases). The V and J ends lost 6 bases and 8 bases respectively, with 20 bases between them. The CDR3 sequence is 15 residues long. The V gene's germline CDR1 is LNHDA and CDR2 SQIVND (reference sequence). CDR3 nucleotide sequence: TGTGCCAGTAGCCAAGGACAGTGGGTCGGGGATGAGCAGTTCTTC. Translating gives CASSQGQWVGDEQFF. Variable domain in full (rest from reference TRBV19 and TRBJ2-1): DGGITQSPKYLFRKEGQNVTLSCEQNLNHDAMYWYRQDPGQGLRLIYYSQIVNDFQKGDIAEGYSVSREKKESFPLTVTSAQKNPTAFYLCASSQGQWVGDEQFFGPGTRLTVL.

The gene calls are TRBV10-3 and TRBJ2-2, with a possible D match to TRBD2 (7 bases). V was shortened by 3 bases and J by 5 bases, with 16 bases between the two germline ends. The CDR3 contains 16 residues. Germline V CDR1 and CDR2: ENHRY, SYGVKD. The CDR3: CAISEFSGGGTGELFF. The DNA of the CDR3 is TGTGCCATCAGTGAATTTTCGGGGGGCGGTACCGGGGAGCTGTTTTTT.

The chain joins TRBV11-2 to TRBJ1-5; D possibly corresponds to TRBD1 (5 bases). CDR1 SGHAT and CDR2 FQNNGV come from the germline V gene. This CDR3 contains 16 residues. V lost 5 bases and J lost 0, with 14 bases in between. Here the CDR3 DNA reads TGTGCCAGCAGCACCCCCGGGACTGTTAGCAATCAGCCCCAGCATTTT. It yields the protein CASSTPGTVSNQPQHF.

The rearrangement links TRBV3-1 (or the pseudogene TRBV3-2) to TRBJ1-2, with unresolved D. CDR3 length: 13 residues. CDR1 and CDR2 from the germline V gene are LGHDT and YNNKEL (reference sequence). V dropped 2 bases and J dropped 1 base, with 5 bases sitting between them. CDR3 protein: CASSQQINYGYTF. Here the CDR3 DNA reads TGTGCCAGCAGCCAACAAATTAACTATGGCTACACCTTC.

V and J are TRBV7-8 and TRBJ1-2; the match to TRBD1 covers 7 bases. Germline-derived CDR1 and CDR2 are SGHVS and FQNEAQ. This CDR3 spans 16 amino acids. The trim removed 1 base at V and 1 base at J, leaving 6 bases unmatched. CDR3 in DNA: TGTGCCAGCAGCTTAGTGACCCAGGGGGTTAACTATGGCTACACCTTC. Amino acids: CASSLVTQGVNYGYTF.

The chain links TRBV19 to TRBJ2-7; a weak D match, TRBD2 (6 bases). There are 13 residues in the CDR3. Trimming removed 9 bases at V and 3 bases at J, with 15 bases between. CDR1 LNHDA and CDR2 SQIVND come from the germline V gene (reference sequence). The CDR3 region is CASGSRSGYEQYF. The CDR3 nucleotides read TGTGCCAGCGGGAGCAGGTCTGGCTACGAGCAGTACTTC.

The chain carries TRBV4-3 and TRBJ2-3; D is unclear. Germline V gene sequence: CDR1 LGHNA, CDR2 YSLEER. Between the trimmed V and J ends, which lost 1 base and 5 bases, there was a span of 7 bases. The CDR3 totals 13 residues. The DNA for the CDR3 is TGCGCCAGCAGCCAAGTAATGGGAGATACGCAGTATTTT. Its translation is CASSQVMGDTQYF.

The chain combines TRBV5-1 with TRBJ1-2; 7 positions match TRBD1. The V and J ends lost 0 bases and 4 bases, in that order; junction bases with no gene match: 9. This CDR3 spans 16 amino acids. CDR1 is SGHRS and CDR2 is YFSETQ in the germline V gene. CDR3 coding DNA: TGCGCCAGCAGCTTGGAGTCATCCGGGACAGCCTATGGCTACACCTTC. Amino acids: CASSLESSGTAYGYTF.

This chain connects TRBV6-5 to TRBJ2-7; the D is unclear. Trimming took off 2 bases at V and 7 bases at J, with 6 bases between the two ends. Germline loops: CDR1 MNHEY, CDR2 SVGAGI. This CDR3 region has 11 residues. For the CDR3, the DNA is TGTGCCAGCAGTTACGGGCCTGAGCAGTACTTC. As protein: CASSYGPEQYF.